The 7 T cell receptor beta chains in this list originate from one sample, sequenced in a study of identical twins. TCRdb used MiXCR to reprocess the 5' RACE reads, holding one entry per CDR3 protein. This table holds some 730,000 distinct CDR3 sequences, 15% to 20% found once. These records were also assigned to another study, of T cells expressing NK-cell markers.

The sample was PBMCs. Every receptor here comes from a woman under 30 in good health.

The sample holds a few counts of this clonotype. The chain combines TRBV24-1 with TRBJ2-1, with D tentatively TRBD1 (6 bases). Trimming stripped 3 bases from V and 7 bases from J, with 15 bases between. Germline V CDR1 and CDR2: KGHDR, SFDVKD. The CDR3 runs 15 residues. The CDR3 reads CATSDVGAQGNEQFF. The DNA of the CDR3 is TGTGCCACCAGTGATGTGGGGGCCCAAGGGAATGAGCAGTTCTTC.

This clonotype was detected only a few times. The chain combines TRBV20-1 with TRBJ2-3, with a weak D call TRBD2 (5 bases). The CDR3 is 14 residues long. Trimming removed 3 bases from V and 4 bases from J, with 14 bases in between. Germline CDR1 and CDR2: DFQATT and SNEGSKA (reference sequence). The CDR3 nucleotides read TGCAGTGCTAGGATTATTCCTAGCCCAGATACGCAGTATTTT. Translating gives CSARIIPSPDTQYF.

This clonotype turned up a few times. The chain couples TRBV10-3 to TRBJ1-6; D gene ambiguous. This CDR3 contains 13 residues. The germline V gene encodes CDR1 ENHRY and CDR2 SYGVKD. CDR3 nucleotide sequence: TGTGCGTTAAGTAGGGCCGAGAATTCACCCCTCCACTTT. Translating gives CALSRAENSPLHF.

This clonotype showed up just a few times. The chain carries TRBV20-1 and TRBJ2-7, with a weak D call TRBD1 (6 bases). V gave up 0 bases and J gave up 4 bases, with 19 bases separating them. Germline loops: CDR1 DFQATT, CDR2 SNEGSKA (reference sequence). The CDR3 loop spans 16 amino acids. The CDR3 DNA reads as TGCAGTGCTAGAGATAGTTGGGGGCAAAGTGGGTACGAGCAGTACTTC. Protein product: CSARDSWGQSGYEQYF.

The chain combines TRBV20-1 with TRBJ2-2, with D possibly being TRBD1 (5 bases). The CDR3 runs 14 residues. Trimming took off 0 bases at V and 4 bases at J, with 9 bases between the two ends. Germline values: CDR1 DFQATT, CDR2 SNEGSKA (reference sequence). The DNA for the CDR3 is TGCAGTGCTAGAGACTCAGGGCCCACCGGGGAGCTGTTTTTT. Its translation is CSARDSGPTGELFF.

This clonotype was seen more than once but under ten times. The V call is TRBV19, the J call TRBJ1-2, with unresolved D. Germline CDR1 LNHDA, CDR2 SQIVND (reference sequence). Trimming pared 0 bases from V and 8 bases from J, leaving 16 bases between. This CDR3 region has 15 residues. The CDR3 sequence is CASSIDRSTFGGYTF. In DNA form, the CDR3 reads TGTGCCAGTAGTATAGACCGTTCGACTTTCGGAGGCTACACCTTC.

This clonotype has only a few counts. The CDR3 here is CSVEVGGTDTQYF. DNA of the CDR3: TGCAGCGTTGAAGTGGGGGGCACAGATACGCAGTATTTT. The V and J genes are TRBV29-1 and TRBJ2-3; the D call may be TRBD1 or TRBD2 (5 bases each). In germline, CDR1 is SQVTM, CDR2 ANQGSEA. The CDR3 extends over 13 amino acids. Trimming shortened V by 1 base and J by 1 base, and 6 bases separated the two germline ends.